The rows below give T cell receptor beta chains drawn from one sample of a study of identical twins. TCRdb reprocessed the 5' RACE reads with MiXCR, giving one entry per CDR3 protein. The sample has about 470,000 distinct CDR3 sequences, 24% seen once. These data are also associated with another study on T cells expressing NK-cell markers.

Sequencing was performed on CD4+ T cells sorted from blood. The receptors originated from a woman under 30 in good health. The CDR3 runs from the conserved cysteine through the conserved F or W. D genes are given only for firm matches. Only some rows state a clone size, as once, few, many or a class for expanded clones.

clone_size	d_call	j_call	v_call	cdr3_nt	cdr3_aa
.	TRBD1	TRBJ1-6	TRBV6-5	TGTGCCAGCAGTTACTCCCGGGACAGGGGCATTCACCTCCACTTT	CASSYSRDRGIHLHF
few	TRBD2	TRBJ2-2	TRBV5-1	TGCGCCAGCAGCCGGACTAGCGGGAAGGCGGGGGAGCTGTTTTTT	CASSRTSGKAGELFF
few	TRBD1	TRBJ1-1	TRBV20-1	TGCAGTGCTAGAAGGGACAGGGCGGGCACTGAAGCTTTCTTT	CSARRDRAGTEAFF
.	.	TRBJ2-2	TRBV5-8	TGTGCCAGCGGCCGGCAGGTCTATTCCGGGGAGCTGCTTTTT	CASGRQVYSGELLF
few	.	TRBJ2-3	TRBV20-1	TGCAGTGCTAGAGAAACAGATACGCAGTATTTT	CSARETDTQYF
.	.	TRBJ2-1	TRBV6-2/TRBV6-3	TGTGCCAGCAGTTACTCGGGACTCAATGAGCAGTTCTTC	CASSYSGLNEQFF
.	TRBD1	TRBJ2-5	TRBV2	TGTGCCAGCGGGACCGGGACAGGGGAAGAGACCCAGTACTTC	CASGTGTGEETQYF
few	.	TRBJ2-3	TRBV20-1	TGCAGTGCTAGAGATGACCGGGGCCCAGATACGCAGTATTTT	CSARDDRGPDTQYF
few	.	TRBJ1-1	TRBV12-3/TRBV12-4	TGTGCCAGCACTTCAGGGCGGAACACTGAAGCTTTCTTT	CASTSGRNTEAFF
.	.	TRBJ2-2	TRBV20-1	TGCAGTGCCCATACAGGGTCCGGGGAGCTGTTTTTT	CSAHTGSGELFF
few	.	TRBJ2-5	TRBV9	TGTGCCAGCAGCGGGGGCGTGACTAGTCGGGGACAAGAGACCCAGTACTTC	CASSGGVTSRGQETQYF
.	TRBD1	TRBJ1-1	TRBV20-1	TGCAGTGCTAGTAATCCGGGACAGGGTGACACTGAAGCTTTCTTT	CSASNPGQGDTEAFF
.	.	TRBJ2-1	TRBV15	TGTGCCACCCGGACAGTCAGCTCCTACAATGAGCAGTTCTTC	CATRTVSSYNEQFF
few	.	TRBJ2-5	TRBV24-1	TGTGCCACTCGGACAGTCCAAGAGACCCAGTACTTC	CATRTVQETQYF
.	.	TRBJ2-4	TRBV15	TGTGCCACCAGCAGAGAAGAGATTAAAAACATTCAGTACTTC	CATSREEIKNIQYF
many	TRBD1	TRBJ2-7	TRBV6-1	TGTGCCAACCGTCGGGGACAGGTGGACTACGAGCAGTACTTC	CANRRGQVDYEQYF
.	.	TRBJ2-1	TRBV6-2/TRBV6-3	TGTGCCAGCAGTTCGACAGTCTACAATGAGCAGTTCTTC	CASSSTVYNEQFF
.	TRBD2	TRBJ2-1	TRBV7-2	TGTGCCAGCAGCTTGTCTAGCGGGACTGAAGAGCAGTTCTTC	CASSLSSGTEEQFF
few	.	TRBJ1-5	TRBV7-8	TGTGCCAGCAGCTTAAGGAGACGGAATCAGCCCCAGCATTTT	CASSLRRRNQPQHF
few	.	TRBJ2-2	TRBV3-1	TGTGCCAGCAGCCACGGGAACACCGGGGAGCTGTTTTTT	CASSHGNTGELFF
few	.	TRBJ2-7	TRBV2	TGTGCCAGCGGGGATTTGTATAGTTCCTACGAGCAGTACTTC	CASGDLYSSYEQYF
.	TRBD2	TRBJ2-3	TRBV10-3	TGTGCCATCAATACGAGACTAGCGGGAGGTCGGTTAGGTACGCAGTATTTT	CAINTRLAGGRLGTQYF
few	TRBD1	TRBJ1-2	TRBV12-3/TRBV12-4	TGTGCCAGCAGTCGCGGGACAGGGATCCTTAACTATGGCTACACCTTC	CASSRGTGILNYGYTF
.	.	TRBJ2-5	TRBV30	TGTGCCTGGAGTATAAGGGGAGTACGAGAGACCCAGTACTTC	CAWSIRGVRETQYF
once	TRBD1	TRBJ1-4	TRBV5-4	TGTGCCAGCAGGGGACAGGGGAACGAAAAACTGTTTTTT	CASRGQGNEKLFF
.	.	TRBJ2-5	TRBV18	TGTGCCAGCTCACCTCCCCAGTCGGAGACCCAGTACTTC	CASSPPQSETQYF
.	.	TRBJ1-1	TRBV12-3/TRBV12-4	TGTGCCAGCAGTCTACAGGGACTGACTGAAGCTTTCTTT	CASSLQGLTEAFF
.	TRBD1	TRBJ2-5	TRBV12-3/TRBV12-4	TGTGCCAGCAGTGATGACAGGGAGATGAAGACCCAGTACTTC	CASSDDREMKTQYF
.	.	TRBJ2-7	TRBV7-9	TGTGCCAGCAGCTTAATGCTCGAGCAGTACTTC	CASSLMLEQYF
.	TRBD1	TRBJ2-7	TRBV7-2	TGTGCCAGCAGCCCCCGACAGGGAACAAACTACGAGCAGTACTTC	CASSPRQGTNYEQYF
.	.	TRBJ1-6	TRBV7-2	TGTGCCAGCAGCCTGACTTCACCCCTCCACTTT	CASSLTSPLHF
.	.	TRBJ1-5	TRBV16	TGTGCCAGCAGCCAAATCCTGAATCAGCCCCAGCATTTT	CASSQILNQPQHF
many	.	TRBJ1-3	TRBV5-1	TGCGCCAGCAGAGGCGAGACACTCTCTGGAAACACCATATATTTT	CASRGETLSGNTIYF
.	.	TRBJ2-1	TRBV5-1	TGCGCCAGCCAGAAAAGAGGGGGAGACAATGAGCAGTTCTTC	CASQKRGGDNEQFF
few	TRBD1	TRBJ2-3	TRBV7-8	TGTGCCAGCAGCCGACAGGGACCCACAGATACGCAGTATTTT	CASSRQGPTDTQYF